These 3 T cell receptor beta chains originate from one sample sequenced in a study of shared clonotypes between healthy human individuals. The method was immunoSEQ multiplex PCR; TCRdb's version includes in-frame clones alone and lacks a portion of them. Of hundreds of thousands of clones detected, roughly 84% appear once; the ten largest clones hold 15% to 20%. Sequencing was done on a sample of memory CD8+ T cells sorted from blood. As to subset: CD45RO+ cells pooled with CCR7-negative TemRA cells. These receptors all stem from a man in his late teens or twenties in good health.

The V call is TRBV7-6, the J call TRBJ1-4; D perhaps matches TRBD1 (5 bases). V was cut by 3 bases and J by 8 bases, with 13 bases left in between. This CDR3 is built from 14 residues. Germline CDR1 and CDR2: SGHVS and FNYEAQ. CDR3 coding DNA: TGTGCCAGCAGCTTCCAGGGAGTCGGGGAAAAACTGTTTTTT. It translates to CASSFQGVGEKLFF. The full variable domain, with the rest looked up from reference TRBV7-6 and TRBJ1-4, is GAGVSQSPRYKVTKRGQDVALRCDPISGHVSLYWYRQALGQGPEFLTYFNYEAQQDKSGLPNDRFSAERPEGSISTLTIQRTEQRDSAMYRCASSFQGVGEKLFFGSGTQLSVL.

The V call is TRBV5-4, the J call TRBJ2-1; 10 bases map to TRBD2. Germline values: CDR1 SGHNT, CDR2 YYREEE (reference sequence). This CDR3 region has 14 residues. The trim removed 5 bases at V and 4 bases at J, leaving 3 bases unmatched. This CDR3 reads CASRLAGIYNEQFF. The CDR3, as DNA: TGTGCCAGCAGACTAGCGGGAATTTACAATGAGCAGTTCTTC.

This rearrangement joins TRBV6-1 to TRBJ1-1; the D gene is possibly TRBD1 (5 bases). Germline CDR1 reads MNHNS; CDR2 reads SASEGT. The CDR3 sequence is 16 residues long. V lost 4 bases and J 8 bases, leaving 23 bases between the germline ends. This chain's CDR3 is CASSGKTAPDAAEAFF. DNA for the CDR3: TGTGCCAGCAGTGGGAAGACAGCGCCCGATGCCGCGGAAGCTTTCTTT.